In its sample, the clone carrying this TCR beta chain was seen a few times. Looked up from germline, CDR1 is KGHSH and CDR2 is LQKENI. Trimming pared 3 bases from V and 5 bases from J, leaving 11 bases between. CDR3 length equals 14 residues. This sample was taken from a study of T cells in Graves' hyperthyroidism and ophthalmopathy. Using RNA transcripts as the source, TCR beta CDR3 regions were amplified. Primed by the HTBI set, a first-round RT-PCR was run on the TCR CDR3. MiXCR was run by TCRdb on the multiplex PCR reads, yielding one entry per CDR3 protein. In the table there are approximately 600,000 distinct CDR3 sequences, around 21% of which are singletons.

This TCR was recovered from a man between 25 and 39 years old with Graves' ophthalmopathy. This chain uses TRBV18 with TRBJ2-1; D might be TRBD2 (6 bases). The sample was blood. The CDR3 nucleotides read TGTGCCAGCTCACCTAGCGGTAGGCACAATGAGCAGTTCTTC. Protein sequence: CASSPSGRHNEQFF.